This T cell receptor beta chain was identified in a study of naive and memory T cell subsets (dated by TCRdb to about 2017). With respect to the entire study: Sorted naive and memory T cell subsets from peripheral blood were analyzed in the study using a UMI-based, open-source pipeline for TCR alpha and beta sequencing. The functional CMV T cell responses agreed completely with IgG serology results. RNA was DNase-treated and reverse transcribed with TCR constant-region primers, mostly using SuperScript III.

As regards this clonotype: What this receptor recognizes is not known. No quality values exist for individual bases; no much larger clone is one base distant.

Overall study results and their limits: Once error correction was done, more than 95% of naive TCR sequences showed up just once, which made the naive abundance distributions much steeper than those of the memory subsets. Gini index rose and Shannon and inverse Simpson diversity fell from naive through CM, EM and EMRA in both CD4 and CD8 cells. RNA-based TCR counts may be influenced by expression changes linked to T cell activation and differentiation. TCR abundance followed a power law whose exponent differed between naive and memory subsets but was consistent across the three individuals. A clonotype was defined as a single alpha or beta chain sequence rather than as a paired alpha/beta receptor. The repertoire findings for the naive and memory subsets could not be validated against a ground truth because none was available.

TCR alpha and beta chain libraries were amplified separately from the second PCR step onward. To determine each donor's CMV status, fresh PBMCs were stimulated overnight with CMV viral lysate, and IFNgamma production from CD4+ T cells was then assessed. Using Miltenyi beads, CD4 T cells were first positively selected, and CD8 T cells were then positively selected from the CD4-negative fraction. Cells stained for CD3, CD4, CD8, CD45RA, CD27 and a live/dead dye were sorted on a BD Aria II into four subsets by CD45RA and CD27. A few healthy volunteers provided blood, and the blood of each volunteer was split into CD4 and CD8 T cells and then into four differentiation subsets. Roughly 0.11 L of peripheral blood was drawn per donor, and PBMC were isolated by Ficoll-Paque PLUS density-gradient centrifugation. After sorting, cells were lysed in RLT buffer, RNA was extracted using a Qiagen RNeasy kit, and the extracted RNA was stored at -80 degrees C.

The library was built by means of UMI-ligation and nested PCR. To cover both TRBC1 and TRBC2, the beta constant-region primer consisted of an equimolar mix of two oligonucleotides. A single-stranded oligonucleotide bearing the SP2 primer plus a 12-nucleotide UMI was ligated onto the 3' end of the cDNA by T4 RNA ligase 1. The ligated cDNA went through four rounds of PCR with nested alpha and beta constant-region primers together with the SP2 primer. Incubation of the ligation reaction lasted roughly 20-25 hours at 16 degrees C. PCR2 was usually performed as a SYBR Green qPCR and halted at a preset threshold so that over-amplification would not occur. Every purification after the first one was done using Agencourt AMPure XP magnetic beads. Libraries were quantified by Qubit and checked on a TapeStation, where a main peak was expected near 650 bp. Pooled libraries were sequenced on an Illumina MiSeq using v2 2x251 paired-end kits, and typically roughly 0.9-2.2 million reads were obtained per sample. Each sample was pooled at approximately 4.3 nM, and about 4.5-7.5% PhiX was included to help cluster recognition. The original methods were these. Using tag matching that tolerated one base-pair mismatch, Decombinator assigned V and J genes to FASTQ reads that had been processed by Demultiplexor. Collapsinator relied on UMIs to fix sequencing errors as well as frequency errors caused by PCR heterogeneity. TCRs were translated and CDR3s were extracted from the conserved cysteine to the FGXG phenylalanine by CDR3Translator, with non-productive sequences being flagged. Repertoires were subsampled to equal numbers of UMI-defined TCRs before Gini, Shannon entropy and inverse Simpson indices were calculated. Within the linear range, a power law was fitted by maximum likelihood to the distributions of clonotype abundance. For one naive CD8 sample, the pipeline and MIGEC produced similar UMI counts, unique TCR numbers and clonal distributions. Repertoires were searched for about 7,300 CMV-associated CDR3 sequences compiled from VDJdb and a published dataset. The public reads were run again by TCRdb, first through fastp at Q25 and then through MiXCR, and only productive beta chains were kept. Here each entry gathers all rows of one CDR3 protein and keeps the most common genes and DNA. The V and J calls and clone size come from TCRdb's table, not from the authors' own analysis. A total of about 21,000 distinct CDR3 sequences appear in this sample, roughly 11% of them only once. The ten biggest clones cover roughly 20% of the sample.

Taken from the germline V gene (reference sequence), the CDR1 and CDR2 loops are SEHNR and FQNEAQ. V sheds 1 base and J sheds 3 bases, leaving 12 bases between their ends. The CDR3 measures 15 amino acids from cysteine to phenylalanine. The retained sequence is limited to the CDR3, 45 bases, with the frame set at the first base. The chain links TRBV7-9 with TRBJ1-2; a weak D assignment points to TRBD1 (6 bases agree). This clonotype was obtained from a human donor in good health. Sequenced material: central memory CD8+ T cells from blood. Per the publication, the cell subset or site label means: central memory, CD45RA- CD27+. The CDR3 sequence is CASSLGGGADYGYTF. The DNA is as follows: TGTGCCAGCAGCTTAGGAGGGGGGGCCGACTATGGCTACACCTTC.